These T cell receptor beta chains were read from a single sample in a study of identical twins. TCRdb passed the 5' RACE reads through MiXCR, listing each CDR3 protein once. The table records hundreds of thousands of distinct CDR3 sequences, 15% to 20% of them present only once. This sample was shared with a second study, whose subject was T cells expressing NK-cell markers.

Sequenced sample: PBMCs. The receptors shown here come from a woman aged 18-35 years in good health. The CDR3 runs from the conserved cysteine through the conserved F or W. The D gene is left open where the match is weak. Not all rows give a size; the values are once, few, many and, for expanded clones, a class.

D gene: -
V gene: TRBV10-3
clone size: few
J gene: TRBJ2-1
CDR3 protein: CAISESGDRSEQFF
CDR3 DNA: TGTGCCATCAGTGAGTCCGGGGACCGCAGCGAGCAGTTCTTC

D gene: -
V gene: TRBV29-1
clone size: -
J gene: TRBJ2-1
CDR3 protein: CSGQPGQFF
CDR3 DNA: TGCAGCGGTCAGCCTGGGCAGTTCTTC

D gene: TRBD2
V gene: TRBV20-1
clone size: once
J gene: TRBJ2-1
CDR3 protein: CSAPASGRSSYNEQFF
CDR3 DNA: TGCAGTGCCCCGGCTAGCGGGAGGAGCTCCTACAATGAGCAGTTCTTC

D gene: -
V gene: TRBV5-1
clone size: few
J gene: TRBJ2-5
CDR3 protein: CASSLKLVGQTQYF
CDR3 DNA: TGCGCCAGCAGCTTAAAGTTAGTGGGACAGACCCAGTACTTC

D gene: -
V gene: TRBV15
clone size: few
J gene: TRBJ1-2
CDR3 protein: CATSRGAGHYGYTF
CDR3 DNA: TGTGCCACCAGCAGAGGAGCAGGGCACTATGGCTACACCTTC

D gene: -
V gene: TRBV20-1
clone size: -
J gene: TRBJ1-2
CDR3 protein: CSAMTQGAQGGYTF
CDR3 DNA: TGCAGTGCTATGACGCAAGGCGCCCAGGGAGGCTACACCTTC

D gene: -
V gene: TRBV4-2
clone size: few
J gene: TRBJ2-7
CDR3 protein: CASSQGVSLTYEQYF
CDR3 DNA: TGTGCCAGCAGCCAAGGCGTAAGCCTGACATACGAGCAGTACTTC

D gene: -
V gene: TRBV5-1
clone size: many
J gene: TRBJ2-3
CDR3 protein: CASSPSPGNTDTQYF
CDR3 DNA: TGCGCCAGCAGCCCTTCCCCGGGGAACACAGATACGCAGTATTTT

D gene: -
V gene: TRBV5-1
clone size: few
J gene: TRBJ2-1
CDR3 protein: CASSLRLGVDEQFF
CDR3 DNA: TGCGCCAGCAGCTTGCGTCTGGGGGTTGATGAGCAGTTCTTC

D gene: -
V gene: TRBV20-1
clone size: -
J gene: TRBJ1-2
CDR3 protein: CSASGWTANYGYTF
CDR3 DNA: TGCAGTGCTAGTGGATGGACAGCAAACTATGGCTACACCTTC

D gene: -
V gene: TRBV20-1
clone size: -
J gene: TRBJ2-1
CDR3 protein: CSASSHGERVYNEQFF
CDR3 DNA: TGCAGTGCTTCCTCCCATGGGGAGAGAGTCTACAATGAGCAGTTCTTC

D gene: TRBD1
V gene: TRBV7-9
clone size: few
J gene: TRBJ1-1
CDR3 protein: CASSSGQGHTEAFF
CDR3 DNA: TGTGCCAGCAGCTCGGGACAGGGCCACACTGAAGCTTTCTTT

D gene: -
V gene: TRBV12-3/TRBV12-4
clone size: few
J gene: TRBJ2-3
CDR3 protein: CASSPRYTTDTQYF
CDR3 DNA: TGTGCCAGCAGTCCCAGGTACACCACAGATACGCAGTATTTT

D gene: TRBD2
V gene: TRBV7-3
clone size: few
J gene: TRBJ2-3
CDR3 protein: CASSWTSGGLDTQYF
CDR3 DNA: TGTGCCAGCAGTTGGACTAGCGGGGGGTTGGATACGCAGTATTTT

D gene: TRBD1
V gene: TRBV7-9
clone size: -
J gene: TRBJ2-7
CDR3 protein: CASSLRPGQGATYEQYF
CDR3 DNA: TGTGCCAGCAGCTTACGCCCGGGACAGGGGGCCACCTACGAGCAGTACTTC

D gene: -
V gene: TRBV12-3/TRBV12-4
clone size: few
J gene: TRBJ2-5
CDR3 protein: CASSLVGFQETQYF
CDR3 DNA: TGTGCCAGCAGTTTAGTAGGGTTCCAAGAGACCCAGTACTTC

D gene: -
V gene: TRBV7-2
clone size: -
J gene: TRBJ2-1
CDR3 protein: CASSSRDENEQFF
CDR3 DNA: TGTGCCAGCAGCTCCCGGGATGAGAATGAGCAGTTCTTC

D gene: -
V gene: TRBV7-9
clone size: -
J gene: TRBJ2-4
CDR3 protein: CASSQSPGPAKNIQYF
CDR3 DNA: TGTGCCAGCAGTCAGTCTCCGGGACCTGCCAAAAACATTCAGTACTTC

D gene: -
V gene: TRBV12-5
clone size: -
J gene: TRBJ1-1
CDR3 protein: CASGSFGAMNTEAFF
CDR3 DNA: TGTGCTAGTGGTTCGTTCGGGGCCATGAACACTGAAGCTTTCTTT

D gene: -
V gene: TRBV4-3
clone size: -
J gene: TRBJ2-1
CDR3 protein: CASSQDAGSSSNEQFF
CDR3 DNA: TGCGCCAGCAGCCAAGATGCAGGGTCAAGTTCGAATGAGCAGTTCTTC

D gene: TRBD2
V gene: TRBV5-5
clone size: few
J gene: TRBJ2-1
CDR3 protein: CASSLGSSGSYNEQFF
CDR3 DNA: TGTGCCAGCAGCTTGGGGTCTAGCGGGTCCTACAATGAGCAGTTCTTC

D gene: -
V gene: TRBV12-3/TRBV12-4
clone size: -
J gene: TRBJ1-1
CDR3 protein: CASSSTGSAAEAFF
CDR3 DNA: TGTGCCAGCAGTTCCACAGGGTCGGCGGCTGAAGCTTTCTTT

D gene: -
V gene: TRBV5-1
clone size: few
J gene: TRBJ1-5
CDR3 protein: CASSLYGLNQPQHF
CDR3 DNA: TGCGCCAGCAGCTTGTATGGGTTGAATCAGCCCCAGCATTTT

D gene: -
V gene: TRBV6-1
clone size: -
J gene: TRBJ1-6
CDR3 protein: CASSERGRENSPLHF
CDR3 DNA: TGTGCCAGCAGTGAACGTGGACGGGAGAATTCACCCCTCCACTTT

D gene: -
V gene: TRBV7-8
clone size: few
J gene: TRBJ2-7
CDR3 protein: CASSFSGNEQYF
CDR3 DNA: TGTGCCAGCAGCTTCTCAGGGAACGAGCAGTACTTC

D gene: -
V gene: TRBV19
clone size: once
J gene: TRBJ2-3
CDR3 protein: CASGSGNTDTQYF
CDR3 DNA: TGTGCCAGTGGTAGCGGCAACACAGATACGCAGTATTTT

D gene: -
V gene: TRBV6-1
clone size: few
J gene: TRBJ1-6
CDR3 protein: CASSMGLSPLHF
CDR3 DNA: TGTGCCAGCAGCATGGGGCTCTCACCCCTCCACTTT

D gene: TRBD1
V gene: TRBV20-1
clone size: few
J gene: TRBJ1-1
CDR3 protein: CSAIYRGGGNTEAFF
CDR3 DNA: TGCAGTGCTATCTACCGAGGGGGCGGCAACACTGAAGCTTTCTTT

D gene: TRBD2
V gene: TRBV29-1
clone size: -
J gene: TRBJ2-1
CDR3 protein: CSAEREIGRQFF
CDR3 DNA: TGCAGCGCCGAGCGGGAGATCGGGAGACAGTTCTTC

D gene: -
V gene: TRBV5-1
clone size: -
J gene: TRBJ1-1
CDR3 protein: CASSLSGAVEAFF
CDR3 DNA: TGCGCCAGCAGCTTGTCAGGGGCGGTTGAAGCTTTCTTT

D gene: TRBD2
V gene: TRBV7-9
clone size: -
J gene: TRBJ2-3
CDR3 protein: CASSTGTSGGYDTQYF
CDR3 DNA: TGTGCCAGCAGCACAGGGACTAGCGGGGGTTACGATACGCAGTATTTT

D gene: -
V gene: TRBV20-1
clone size: few
J gene: TRBJ1-2
CDR3 protein: CSFTAFNGYTF
CDR3 DNA: TGCAGCTTTACAGCGTTCAATGGCTACACCTTC

D gene: -
V gene: TRBV7-9
clone size: many
J gene: TRBJ2-7
CDR3 protein: CASSFGQEVVYEQYF
CDR3 DNA: TGTGCCAGCAGCTTTGGGCAGGAGGTGGTTTACGAGCAGTACTTC

D gene: -
V gene: TRBV12-3/TRBV12-4
clone size: few
J gene: TRBJ2-1
CDR3 protein: CASSFMVSGEQFF
CDR3 DNA: TGTGCCAGCAGTTTCATGGTTTCCGGCGAGCAGTTCTTC

D gene: TRBD1
V gene: TRBV6-6
clone size: -
J gene: TRBJ2-3
CDR3 protein: CASSYSRDRVYF
CDR3 DNA: TGTGCCAGCAGTTACTCCCGGGACAGGGTGTATTTT

D gene: -
V gene: TRBV5-5
clone size: -
J gene: TRBJ2-5
CDR3 protein: CASSYAGTQYF
CDR3 DNA: TGTGCCAGCAGCTATGCTGGGACCCAGTACTTC

D gene: TRBD2
V gene: TRBV19
clone size: -
J gene: TRBJ2-3
CDR3 protein: CASSIRGGERDTQYF
CDR3 DNA: TGTGCCAGTAGTATTCGCGGGGGGGAGAGAGATACGCAGTATTTT

D gene: -
V gene: TRBV7-9
clone size: -
J gene: TRBJ2-5
CDR3 protein: CASSLGGGLKETQYF
CDR3 DNA: TGTGCCAGCAGCTTAGGAGGCGGGCTAAAAGAGACCCAGTACTTC

D gene: TRBD2
V gene: TRBV27
clone size: -
J gene: TRBJ2-1
CDR3 protein: CASSFKLAGGRQFF
CDR3 DNA: TGTGCCAGCAGTTTTAAACTAGCGGGGGGAAGACAGTTCTTC

D gene: TRBD2
V gene: TRBV7-3
clone size: -
J gene: TRBJ2-5
CDR3 protein: CASSPRAGGQETQYF
CDR3 DNA: TGTGCCAGCAGCCCCCGAGCGGGGGGACAAGAGACCCAGTACTTC

D gene: TRBD2
V gene: TRBV5-4
clone size: many
J gene: TRBJ2-1
CDR3 protein: CASSRMASGTYNEQFF
CDR3 DNA: TGTGCCAGCAGCCGGATGGCTAGCGGGACGTACAATGAGCAGTTCTTC

D gene: -
V gene: TRBV7-7
clone size: -
J gene: TRBJ2-1
CDR3 protein: CASSRVVGNRQFF
CDR3 DNA: TGTGCCAGCAGCCGGGTAGTCGGGAATCGGCAGTTCTTC

D gene: TRBD2
V gene: TRBV15
clone size: few
J gene: TRBJ2-3
CDR3 protein: CATSREAGTSSIMDTQYF
CDR3 DNA: TGTGCCACCAGCAGAGAAGCCGGGACTAGCAGTATCATGGATACGCAGTATTTT

D gene: -
V gene: TRBV5-1
clone size: -
J gene: TRBJ2-7
CDR3 protein: CASSSIDKKLSYEQYF
CDR3 DNA: TGCGCCAGCAGCTCAATAGACAAGAAGCTTTCCTACGAGCAGTACTTC

D gene: -
V gene: TRBV20-1
clone size: few
J gene: TRBJ2-7
CDR3 protein: CSARGTQSSYEQYF
CDR3 DNA: TGCAGTGCTAGAGGGACCCAGAGCTCCTACGAGCAGTACTTC